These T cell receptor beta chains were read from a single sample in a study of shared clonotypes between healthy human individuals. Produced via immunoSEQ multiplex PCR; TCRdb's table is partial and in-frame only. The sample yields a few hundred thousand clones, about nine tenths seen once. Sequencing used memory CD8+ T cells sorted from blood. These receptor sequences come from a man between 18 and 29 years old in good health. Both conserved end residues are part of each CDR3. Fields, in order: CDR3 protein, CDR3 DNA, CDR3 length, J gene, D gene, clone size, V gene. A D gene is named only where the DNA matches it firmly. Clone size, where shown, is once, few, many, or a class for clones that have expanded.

CASSERWDTGELFF	TGTGCCAGCAGTGAACGGTGGGACACCGGGGAGCTGTTTTTT	14	TRBJ2-2	NA	once	TRBV6-1
CASSEAPNTGEEETQYF	TGCGCCAGCAGCGAAGCCCCTAACACCGGGGAAGAAGAGACCCAGTACTTC	17	TRBJ2-5	NA	NA	TRBV10-2
CASGTGEYTSGELFF	TGTGCCAGCGGAACAGGGGAATACACCTCCGGGGAGCTGTTTTTT	15	TRBJ2-2	TRBD1	once	TRBV9
CASSLTSGGEETQYF	TGTGCCAGCAGCTTAACTAGCGGGGGGGAAGAGACCCAGTACTTC	15	TRBJ2-5	TRBD2	NA	TRBV11-1
CASSPRDGDYNEQFF	TGCGCCAGCAGCCCGCGGGACGGAGACTACAATGAGCAGTTCTTC	15	TRBJ2-1	NA	NA	TRBV4-1
CASSPFSGGQEETQYF	TGTGCCAGCAGCCCCTTCTCGGGAGGGCAAGAGGAGACCCAGTACTTC	16	TRBJ2-5	TRBD2	NA	TRBV7-9
CASSEPQGYEQYF	TGTGCCAGCAGCGAACCTCAGGGGTACGAGCAGTACTTC	13	TRBJ2-7	NA	NA	TRBV5-4
CASTLKQAASEAFF	TGTGCCAGCACCTTAAAACAGGCGGCCTCTGAAGCTTTCTTT	14	TRBJ1-1	NA	few	TRBV6-5
CASTISGGSTEAFF	TGTGCCAGCACCATCTCAGGAGGGTCCACTGAAGCTTTCTTT	14	TRBJ1-1	NA	NA	TRBV27
CASSLPDEQYF	TGTGCCAGCAGTTTGCCGGACGAGCAGTACTTC	11	TRBJ2-7	NA	NA	TRBV28
CASGRGYSPLHF	TGTGCCAGCGGTCGGGGCTATTCACCCCTCCACTTT	12	TRBJ1-6	NA	few	TRBV6-5
CASSFKKTGSYNEQFF	TGTGCCAGCAGCTTTAAGAAGACAGGGTCCTACAATGAGCAGTTCTTC	16	TRBJ2-1	TRBD1	NA	TRBV7-2
CASSFDRGQPQHF	TGTGCCAGCAGTTTTGACAGGGGCCAGCCCCAGCATTTT	13	TRBJ1-5	TRBD1	NA	TRBV28
CASSFTSSNSPLHF	TGTGCCAGCAGCTTCACCTCTAGTAATTCACCCCTCCACTTT	14	TRBJ1-6	NA	NA	TRBV7-9
CASSEALMEQYF	TGTGCCAGCAGTGAAGCGCTGATGGAGCAGTACTTC	12	TRBJ2-7	NA	once	TRBV2
CASSPSGGFYEQYF	TGTGCCAGTAGTCCTAGCGGGGGGTTCTACGAGCAGTACTTC	14	TRBJ2-7	TRBD2	NA	TRBV19
CASSHGLAGGPLEQYF	TGCGCCAGCAGCCACGGACTAGCGGGGGGGCCCCTCGAGCAGTACTTC	16	TRBJ2-7	TRBD2	few	TRBV5-1
CASSVQGTYEQYF	TGTGCCAGCAGTGTACAGGGAACGTACGAGCAGTACTTC	13	TRBJ2-7	NA	NA	TRBV27
CASSTGTGGEDEQYF	TGTGCCAGCAGTACGGGGACAGGGGGAGAGGACGAGCAGTACTTC	15	TRBJ2-7	TRBD1	NA	TRBV27
CASSQHGGVSYEQYF	TGTGCCAGCAGTCAACACGGGGGCGTGAGCTACGAGCAGTACTTC	15	TRBJ2-7	NA	once	TRBV27
CASSLSHRSYEQYF	TGTGCCAGCAGTTTATCACACCGCTCCTACGAGCAGTACTTC	14	TRBJ2-7	NA	NA	TRBV27
CAWTTSESSYEQYF	TGTGCCTGGACAACTAGCGAGAGCTCCTACGAGCAGTACTTC	14	TRBJ2-7	TRBD2	NA	TRBV30
CASTEVGGRNQPQHF	TGTGCCAGCACTGAAGTAGGGGGCCGCAATCAGCCCCAGCATTTT	15	TRBJ1-5	TRBD1	NA	TRBV2
CASSLRDSSGANVLTF	TGCGCCAGCAGCCTCCGGGACAGCTCTGGGGCCAACGTCCTGACTTTC	16	TRBJ2-6	TRBD1	NA	TRBV5-1
CASSLVTWADTEAFF	TGCGCCAGCAGCCTGGTGACGTGGGCGGACACTGAAGCTTTCTTT	15	TRBJ1-1	NA	NA	TRBV5-1
CASSPIAGAYEQYF	TGTGCCAGCAGCCCTATAGCGGGGGCCTACGAGCAGTACTTC	14	TRBJ2-7	TRBD2	NA	TRBV7-6
CASSDSGSRDNEQFF	TGTGCCAGCAGCGATAGCGGGAGTAGAGACAATGAGCAGTTCTTC	15	TRBJ2-1	TRBD2	NA	TRBV9
CASSLLAANNEQFF	TGTGCCAGCAGCTTACTAGCGGCCAACAATGAGCAGTTCTTC	14	TRBJ2-1	TRBD2	NA	TRBV11-2
CASSLLGGNTGELFF	TGTGCCAGCAGCTTATTAGGGGGGAACACCGGGGAGCTGTTTTTT	15	TRBJ2-2	NA	NA	TRBV7-3
CASSFGEAAADTQYF	TGCGCCAGCAGCTTCGGCGAGGCGGCCGCAGATACGCAGTATTTT	15	TRBJ2-3	NA	NA	TRBV5-1
CASSSPGQGREVYEQYF	TGTGCCAGCAGCTCCCCGGGACAGGGAAGGGAAGTCTACGAGCAGTACTTC	17	TRBJ2-7	TRBD1	few	TRBV7-9
CASSLWGTSGDTQYF	TGTGCCAGCAGTTTATGGGGGACTAGCGGGGATACGCAGTATTTT	15	TRBJ2-3	TRBD2	NA	TRBV27
CASSLTSGRYSTDTQYF	TGTGCCAGCAGCCTTACTAGCGGGAGGTATAGCACAGATACGCAGTATTTT	17	TRBJ2-3	TRBD2	NA	TRBV7-2
CASSELRGSNYGYTF	TGTGCCAGCAGTGAATTAAGGGGCAGTAACTATGGCTACACCTTC	15	TRBJ1-2	NA	NA	TRBV6-1
CASSIMGQAGGEQFF	TGTGCCAGTAGTATAATGGGACAGGCGGGAGGTGAGCAGTTCTTC	15	TRBJ2-1	NA	NA	TRBV19
CASSYSTAEETQYF	TGTGCCAGCAGTTACTCGACAGCTGAAGAGACCCAGTACTTC	14	TRBJ2-5	NA	NA	TRBV6-5
CASSTGGGIQYF	TGTGCCAGCAGCACTGGGGGGGGCATTCAGTACTTC	12	TRBJ2-4	TRBD2	NA	TRBV27
CASSSLGGTGGYTF	TGTGCCAGCAGTTCCCTGGGGGGAACCGGTGGCTACACCTTC	14	TRBJ1-2	NA	NA	TRBV27
CASSYREETNEQFF	TGTGCCAGCAGTTACCGGGAGGAGACGAATGAGCAGTTCTTC	14	TRBJ2-1	TRBD2	NA	TRBV6-6
CASSAPGEGLQETQYF	TGTGCCAGCAGCGCACCGGGGGAGGGGCTCCAAGAGACCCAGTACTTC	16	TRBJ2-5	TRBD2	NA	TRBV9
CASSPEDGQPQHF	TGTGCCAGCAGTCCGGAGGACGGCCAGCCCCAGCATTTT	13	TRBJ1-5	NA	once	TRBV6-5
CASSPRDSVYGYTF	TGCGCCAGCAGCCCCCGGGACAGCGTCTATGGCTACACCTTC	14	TRBJ1-2	TRBD1	NA	TRBV4-3
CASSPAASNYGYTF	TGTGCCAGTTCTCCCGCGGCCAGTAACTATGGCTACACCTTC	14	TRBJ1-2	NA	NA	TRBV19
CASGWTDTQYF	TGTGCCAGCGGGTGGACAGATACGCAGTATTTT	11	TRBJ2-3	NA	NA	TRBV27
CASSLAHLAGEATDTQYF	TGTGCCAGCAGCTTAGCGCACCTAGCGGGAGAAGCCACAGATACGCAGTATTTT	18	TRBJ2-3	TRBD2	NA	TRBV7-8
CASSLRDSRTGELFF	TGCGCCAGCAGCCTCCGGGACAGCCGCACCGGGGAGCTGTTTTTT	15	TRBJ2-2	TRBD1	NA	TRBV5-1
CASSVFTGGIGTGELFF	TGTGCCAGCAGCGTGTTCACGGGAGGGATCGGGACCGGGGAGCTGTTTTTT	17	TRBJ2-2	TRBD2	NA	TRBV9
CASSVTSYNEQFF	TGTGCCAGCAGCGTAACTTCCTACAATGAGCAGTTCTTC	13	TRBJ2-1	NA	NA	TRBV9